Listed below are T cell receptor beta chains from one sample, sequenced in a study of blood T cell repertoires in COVID-19. Data came from immunoSEQ multiplex PCR; TCRdb stores just in-frame clones and leaves some out. Among 180,000 or so clones, approximately 80% were seen once, and the ten largest hold 10% to 15%. Sample: PBMCs or T cells enriched from blood (not recorded which). All receptors come from a woman aged 55-75 years who had recovered from COVID-19. Both conserved end residues are part of each CDR3. The D gene is left open where the match is weak. The size of a clone is reported for some rows only, either as once, few or many, or as a class for expanded clones.

d_gene: .; abundance: .; v_gene: TRBV11-3; j_gene: TRBJ1-5; CDR3aa: CASSFGFGNQPQHF; CDR3nt: TGTGCCAGCAGCTTTGGCTTCGGCAATCAGCCCCAGCATTTT
d_gene: TRBD1; abundance: .; v_gene: TRBV25-1; j_gene: TRBJ1-5; CDR3aa: CASKGAGQPQHF; CDR3nt: TGTGCCAGCAAGGGGGCCGGTCAGCCCCAGCATTTT
d_gene: .; abundance: .; v_gene: TRBV6-5; j_gene: TRBJ1-1; CDR3aa: CASRTQGEAFF; CDR3nt: TGTGCCAGCAGGACACAGGGAGAAGCTTTCTTT
d_gene: .; abundance: large; v_gene: TRBV27; j_gene: TRBJ2-1; CDR3aa: CASSIDIPYYNEQFF; CDR3nt: TGTGCCAGCAGTATAGATATCCCTTATTACAATGAGCAGTTCTTC
d_gene: TRBD1; abundance: once; v_gene: TRBV29-1; j_gene: TRBJ2-2; CDR3aa: CSVDFGDRGAGELFF; CDR3nt: TGCAGCGTTGATTTTGGGGACAGGGGTGCCGGGGAGCTGTTTTTT
d_gene: TRBD1; abundance: .; v_gene: TRBV6-1; j_gene: TRBJ1-3; CDR3aa: CASSEGRGGRNTIYF; CDR3nt: TGTGCCAGCAGTGAAGGTAGAGGGGGCCGGAACACCATATATTTT
d_gene: TRBD1; abundance: .; v_gene: TRBV5-1; j_gene: TRBJ2-6; CDR3aa: CASSRDPQGAPSGANVLTF; CDR3nt: TGCGCCAGCAGCCGGGACCCACAGGGGGCTCCCTCTGGGGCCAACGTCCTGACTTTC
d_gene: .; abundance: .; v_gene: TRBV7-2; j_gene: TRBJ1-5; CDR3aa: CASSEGLINQPQHF; CDR3nt: TGTGCCAGCAGTGAAGGACTGATCAATCAGCCCCAGCATTTT
d_gene: .; abundance: few; v_gene: TRBV28; j_gene: TRBJ1-5; CDR3aa: CASSLVIDQPQHF; CDR3nt: TGTGCCAGCAGTTTAGTTATTGATCAGCCCCAGCATTTT
d_gene: TRBD1; abundance: .; v_gene: TRBV6-5; j_gene: TRBJ2-2; CDR3aa: CASSGTGFTGELFF; CDR3nt: TGTGCCAGCTCCGGGACAGGATTCACCGGGGAGCTGTTTTTT
d_gene: TRBD2; abundance: few; v_gene: TRBV4-1; j_gene: TRBJ2-2; CDR3aa: CASSQDGGANTGELFF; CDR3nt: TGCGCCAGCAGCCAAGATGGGGGGGCGAACACCGGGGAGCTGTTTTTT
d_gene: .; abundance: .; v_gene: TRBV7-3; j_gene: TRBJ2-2; CDR3aa: CASSFSAAGELFF; CDR3nt: TGTGCCAGCAGCTTCTCCGCGGCCGGGGAGCTGTTTTTT
d_gene: .; abundance: .; v_gene: TRBV28; j_gene: TRBJ1-1; CDR3aa: CASSLVTNEAFF; CDR3nt: TGTGCCAGCAGTTTAGTAACTAATGAAGCTTTCTTT
d_gene: TRBD2; abundance: .; v_gene: TRBV30; j_gene: TRBJ2-1; CDR3aa: CAATGTSGNNEQFF; CDR3nt: TGTGCCGCCACCGGGACTAGCGGCAACAATGAGCAGTTCTTC
d_gene: TRBD1; abundance: once; v_gene: TRBV2; j_gene: TRBJ2-3; CDR3aa: CASSEGGQGAWTDTQYF; CDR3nt: TGTGCCAGCAGTGAAGGGGGACAGGGGGCATGGACAGATACGCAGTATTTT
d_gene: TRBD1; abundance: .; v_gene: TRBV5-1; j_gene: TRBJ2-1; CDR3aa: CASSLYGTGPYNEQFF; CDR3nt: TGCGCCAGCAGCTTGTATGGGACAGGGCCCTACAATGAGCAGTTCTTC
d_gene: TRBD2; abundance: .; v_gene: TRBV20-1; j_gene: TRBJ2-1; CDR3aa: CSASVLLAGTYNEQFF; CDR3nt: TGCAGTGCTAGTGTCCTTTTAGCGGGGACCTACAATGAGCAGTTCTTC
d_gene: .; abundance: .; v_gene: TRBV6-4; j_gene: TRBJ1-5; CDR3aa: CASSDHSGQPQHF; CDR3nt: TGTGCCAGCAGTGACCACAGTGGGCAGCCCCAGCATTTT
d_gene: .; abundance: .; v_gene: TRBV2; j_gene: TRBJ2-7; CDR3aa: CASSASYEQYF; CDR3nt: TGTGCCAGCAGCGCCAGCTACGAGCAGTACTTC
d_gene: TRBD2; abundance: .; v_gene: TRBV7-3; j_gene: TRBJ2-7; CDR3aa: CASRQIGGTSGFF; CDR3nt: TGTGCCAGCAGGCAAATCGGTGGGACTAGCGGGTTCTTC
d_gene: .; abundance: .; v_gene: TRBV19; j_gene: TRBJ1-6; CDR3aa: CASSILGSPLHF; CDR3nt: TGTGCCAGTAGTATACTCGGGTCACCCCTCCACTTT
d_gene: TRBD1; abundance: .; v_gene: TRBV5-1; j_gene: TRBJ2-1; CDR3aa: CASSSGQGANNEQFF; CDR3nt: TGCGCCAGCAGCTCGGGACAGGGGGCGAACAATGAGCAGTTCTTC
d_gene: .; abundance: .; v_gene: TRBV7-9; j_gene: TRBJ1-1; CDR3aa: CASSLAEVRREAFF; CDR3nt: TGTGCCAGCAGCTTAGCCGAGGTCCGGCGTGAAGCTTTCTTT
d_gene: TRBD2; abundance: .; v_gene: TRBV5-1; j_gene: TRBJ2-5; CDR3aa: CASSTGTTQETQYF; CDR3nt: TGCGCCAGCAGCACCGGGACTACTCAAGAGACCCAGTACTTC
d_gene: .; abundance: once; v_gene: TRBV28; j_gene: TRBJ2-5; CDR3aa: CASSATRAQYF; CDR3nt: TGTGCCAGCAGTGCCACCCGGGCCCAGTACTTC
d_gene: .; abundance: few; v_gene: TRBV6-5; j_gene: TRBJ1-1; CDR3aa: CASTRVPEAFF; CDR3nt: TGTGCCAGCACCCGGGTACCTGAAGCTTTCTTT
d_gene: TRBD2; abundance: .; v_gene: TRBV19; j_gene: TRBJ2-1; CDR3aa: CASKKSGRGGNEQFF; CDR3nt: TGTGCCAGTAAAAAGAGCGGGAGAGGTGGTAATGAGCAGTTCTTC
d_gene: .; abundance: once; v_gene: TRBV12-3/TRBV12-4; j_gene: TRBJ2-3; CDR3aa: CASSYRTDTQYF; CDR3nt: TGTGCCAGCAGTTACAGGACAGATACGCAGTATTTT
d_gene: .; abundance: .; v_gene: TRBV6-6; j_gene: TRBJ1-5; CDR3aa: CASSYLSGTSNQPQHF; CDR3nt: TGTGCCAGCAGTTACTTGTCGGGTACGAGCAATCAGCCCCAGCATTTT
d_gene: .; abundance: .; v_gene: TRBV5-1; j_gene: TRBJ2-6; CDR3aa: CASSLAGVGANVLTF; CDR3nt: TGCGCCAGCAGCCTAGCAGGGGTGGGGGCCAACGTCCTGACTTTC
d_gene: TRBD1; abundance: .; v_gene: TRBV6-5; j_gene: TRBJ2-7; CDR3aa: CASSWGQNYEQYF; CDR3nt: TGTGCCAGCAGTTGGGGACAGAACTACGAGCAGTACTTC
d_gene: .; abundance: .; v_gene: TRBV15; j_gene: TRBJ1-3; CDR3aa: CATSQPGGISGNTIYF; CDR3nt: TGTGCCACCAGCCAACCTGGGGGGATCTCTGGAAACACCATATATTTT
d_gene: TRBD2; abundance: .; v_gene: TRBV14; j_gene: TRBJ2-1; CDR3aa: CASSQQGLARSEQFF; CDR3nt: TGTGCCAGCAGCCAACAGGGACTAGCTCGAAGTGAGCAGTTCTTC
d_gene: .; abundance: few; v_gene: TRBV19; j_gene: TRBJ2-7; CDR3aa: CASTGHEAYEQYF; CDR3nt: TGTGCCAGTACGGGACACGAAGCCTACGAGCAGTACTTC
d_gene: .; abundance: .; v_gene: TRBV4-1; j_gene: TRBJ1-3; CDR3aa: CASSPSPLTGSGNTIYF; CDR3nt: TGCGCCAGCAGCCCATCACCATTAACAGGCTCTGGAAACACCATATATTTT
d_gene: TRBD1; abundance: .; v_gene: TRBV19; j_gene: TRBJ1-2; CDR3aa: CASRRQGNYGYTF; CDR3nt: TGTGCCAGTAGACGACAGGGGAACTATGGCTACACCTTC
d_gene: TRBD1; abundance: .; v_gene: TRBV24-1; j_gene: TRBJ1-1; CDR3aa: CATSDSGTGETEAFF; CDR3nt: TGTGCCACCAGTGATTCTGGGACAGGGGAGACTGAAGCTTTCTTT
d_gene: .; abundance: .; v_gene: TRBV19; j_gene: TRBJ1-1; CDR3aa: CASSIRPKGAEAFF; CDR3nt: TGTGCCAGTAGTATACGGCCCAAAGGGGCTGAAGCTTTCTTT
d_gene: TRBD2; abundance: .; v_gene: TRBV20-1; j_gene: TRBJ2-1; CDR3aa: CSASAASGRREQFF; CDR3nt: TGCAGTGCTAGTGCGGCTAGCGGGAGACGGGAGCAGTTCTTC
d_gene: TRBD2; abundance: .; v_gene: TRBV2; j_gene: TRBJ2-3; CDR3aa: CASSKPGLAGAAQPTDTQYF; CDR3nt: TGTGCCAGCAGTAAACCGGGACTAGCGGGGGCCGCCCAACCCACAGATACGCAGTATTTT
d_gene: .; abundance: .; v_gene: TRBV18; j_gene: TRBJ1-1; CDR3aa: CASSYSEGVYTEAFF; CDR3nt: TGTGCCAGCTCTTATTCCGAGGGGGTCTACACTGAAGCTTTCTTT
d_gene: .; abundance: .; v_gene: TRBV27; j_gene: TRBJ2-6; CDR3aa: CASSFLQSSGANVLTF; CDR3nt: TGTGCCAGCAGTTTCCTACAGAGCTCTGGGGCCAACGTCCTGACTTTC
d_gene: TRBD1; abundance: .; v_gene: TRBV5-1; j_gene: TRBJ2-3; CDR3aa: CASSSQTGTADTQYF; CDR3nt: TGCGCCAGCAGCTCGCAGACAGGGACGGCAGATACGCAGTATTTT
d_gene: TRBD2; abundance: .; v_gene: TRBV4-2; j_gene: TRBJ2-2; CDR3aa: CASSSGTSGVTGELFF; CDR3nt: TGTGCCAGCAGCTCCGGGACTAGCGGAGTTACCGGGGAGCTGTTTTTT
d_gene: .; abundance: .; v_gene: TRBV6-5; j_gene: TRBJ1-5; CDR3aa: CASSQTGSNQPQHF; CDR3nt: TGTGCCAGCAGTCAGACGGGTAGCAATCAGCCCCAGCATTTT
d_gene: .; abundance: .; v_gene: TRBV7-8; j_gene: TRBJ2-5; CDR3aa: CASSLALSQGAETQYF; CDR3nt: TGTGCCAGCAGCTTAGCGCTAAGTCAGGGTGCAGAGACCCAGTACTTC
d_gene: .; abundance: .; v_gene: TRBV6-5; j_gene: TRBJ1-2; CDR3aa: CASSYSRGIAGYTF; CDR3nt: TGTGCCAGCAGTTACTCGAGAGGGATAGCTGGCTACACCTTC
d_gene: TRBD2; abundance: .; v_gene: TRBV2; j_gene: TRBJ2-4; CDR3aa: CASRGEGLAYF; CDR3nt: TGTGCCAGCAGGGGGGAGGGGCTGGCGTACTTC
d_gene: .; abundance: .; v_gene: TRBV2; j_gene: TRBJ2-1; CDR3aa: CASSEWAAEQFF; CDR3nt: TGTGCCAGCAGTGAATGGGCCGCGGAGCAGTTCTTC
d_gene: .; abundance: .; v_gene: TRBV19; j_gene: TRBJ2-7; CDR3aa: CASSIDPRQPSYEQYF; CDR3nt: TGTGCCAGTAGTATAGATCCGAGACAGCCTTCCTACGAGCAGTACTTC
d_gene: TRBD2; abundance: .; v_gene: TRBV12-5; j_gene: TRBJ2-1; CDR3aa: CASGLVQGLAGYNEQFF; CDR3nt: TGTGCTAGTGGTTTGGTACAAGGACTAGCGGGCTACAATGAGCAGTTCTTC
d_gene: .; abundance: .; v_gene: TRBV18; j_gene: TRBJ2-1; CDR3aa: CASSPPGDGRNEQFF; CDR3nt: TGTGCCAGCTCACCTCCGGGAGACGGTCGCAATGAGCAGTTCTTC
d_gene: .; abundance: once; v_gene: TRBV6-2/TRBV6-3; j_gene: TRBJ2-3; CDR3aa: CASSKTKRTDTQYF; CDR3nt: TGTGCCAGCAGTAAGACAAAACGCACAGATACGCAGTATTTT
d_gene: .; abundance: .; v_gene: TRBV24-1; j_gene: TRBJ2-7; CDR3aa: CATSDVGWGLQTYEQYF; CDR3nt: TGTGCCACCAGTGATGTGGGTTGGGGACTTCAGACCTACGAGCAGTACTTC